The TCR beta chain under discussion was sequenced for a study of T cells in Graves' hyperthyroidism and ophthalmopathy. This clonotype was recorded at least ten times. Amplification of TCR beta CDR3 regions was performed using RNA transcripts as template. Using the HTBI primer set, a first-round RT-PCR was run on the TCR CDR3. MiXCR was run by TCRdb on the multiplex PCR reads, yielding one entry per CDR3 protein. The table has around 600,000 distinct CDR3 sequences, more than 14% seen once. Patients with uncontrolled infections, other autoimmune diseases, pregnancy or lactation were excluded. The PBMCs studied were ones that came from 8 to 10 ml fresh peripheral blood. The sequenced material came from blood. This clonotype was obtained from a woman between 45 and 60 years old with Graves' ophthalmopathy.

CDR3: CASSPWQGSGANVLTF. For the CDR3, the DNA is TGTGCCAGCAGTCCCTGGCAGGGGTCTGGGGCCAACGTCCTGACTTTC. The chain uses TRBV28 and TRBJ2-6, with D perhaps TRBD1 (6 bases). V lost 5 bases, J lost 1 base, and 12 bases lay in between. The CDR3 runs to 16 residues. The germline V gene encodes CDR1 MDHEN and CDR2 SYDVKM.